This is a list of T cell receptor beta chains from one sample in a study of response to subunit inactivated influenza vaccine. In TCRdb, the RT-PCR reads were re-called with MiXCR into one record per CDR3 protein. The repertoire has roughly 670,000 distinct CDR3 sequences, about 15% of them found once; the top ten carry approximately 7.6%. This specimen was PBMCs from blood, taken around two weeks before vaccination. The receptors were gathered from a man aged 45-65 years who received an inactivated influenza vaccine. CDR3s include the opening cysteine and the closing phenylalanine or tryptophan. Each record gives: CDR3 DNA, CDR3 protein, D gene, J gene, V gene, clone size. The D gene is left open where the match is weak. Some rows mark clone size as missing; the rest say once, few, many or name a class of expanded clone.

TGCAGCGTTGATTCGGGGGTTAGCACAGATACGCAGTATTTT	CSVDSGVSTDTQYF	NA	TRBJ2-3	TRBV29-1	few
TGTGCCAGCAGCTTAATGCTTGGACAGCACCCACTCCTCGGTGGCTACACCTTC	CASSLMLGQHPLLGGYTF	NA	TRBJ1-2	TRBV6-5	NA
TGTGCCAGTAGTAATCAGGTTATCTCCTCCGAGCAGTACTTC	CASSNQVISSEQYF	NA	TRBJ2-7	TRBV19	NA
TGTGCCACCAGTGGACAGGGGGCATCCTACGAGCAGTACTTC	CATSGQGASYEQYF	TRBD1	TRBJ2-7	TRBV24-1	few
TGTGCCAGCAGCTGGTTTGGGCTAGAAGGGGAGACCCAGTACTTC	CASSWFGLEGETQYF	NA	TRBJ2-5	TRBV7-9	few
TGTGCCAGCAGTGAAGCGGCTAGTCCTTCTGATACGCAGTATTTT	CASSEAASPSDTQYF	NA	TRBJ2-3	TRBV2	few
TGTGCCAGCAGTTACTCGGGGCCGACAGTGGACAATCAGCCCCAGCATTTT	CASSYSGPTVDNQPQHF	NA	TRBJ1-5	TRBV6-2/TRBV6-3	few
TGTGCCAGCAGCTTGGACCGTTTT	CASSLDRF	NA	TRBJ1-3	TRBV7-9	NA
TGTGCCAGCAGTCCCCCAGGGAGGCCGGAGACCCAGTACTTC	CASSPPGRPETQYF	NA	TRBJ2-5	TRBV28	few
TGCGCCAGCAGCTCAGTAGTTACGAACACTGAAGCTTTCTTT	CASSSVVTNTEAFF	NA	TRBJ1-1	TRBV5-1	many
TGCGCCAGCAGATCAAAGGACTATTACAATGAGCAGTTCTTC	CASRSKDYYNEQFF	NA	TRBJ2-1	TRBV4-3	few
TGTGCCAGCAGCTTAAACAGTCTGTCTTCACCCCTCCACTTT	CASSLNSLSSPLHF	NA	TRBJ1-6	TRBV7-8	NA
TGTGCCAGCAGCTCAAAAGGACAGGGGGACGGGGAGCTGTTTTTT	CASSSKGQGDGELFF	TRBD1	TRBJ2-2	TRBV6-1	NA
TGTGCCAGCAGCTTAGCGCTTAGCGGGGGCCTGAACACCGGGGAGCTGTTTTTT	CASSLALSGGLNTGELFF	TRBD2	TRBJ2-2	TRBV7-8	NA
TGCGCCAGCAGCCAGACAGGGTTAAGTAGCTACGAGCAGTACTTC	CASSQTGLSSYEQYF	TRBD1	TRBJ2-7	TRBV5-1	NA
TGTGCCAGCAGCTCACTCTCCGGGACAGGGGTAAACACTGAAGCTTTCTTT	CASSSLSGTGVNTEAFF	TRBD1	TRBJ1-1	TRBV5-4	NA
TGTGCCAGCAGTGGTGCGGGGGCTTCCTCCTACAATGAGCAGTTCTTC	CASSGAGASSYNEQFF	NA	TRBJ2-1	TRBV28	few
TGTGCCAGCAGCGTAAATGGAAAAGAGACCCAGTACTTC	CASSVNGKETQYF	NA	TRBJ2-5	TRBV9	few
TGTGCCAGCAGCTTCGAGGCGGGAGTCAATGAGCAGTTCTTC	CASSFEAGVNEQFF	TRBD2	TRBJ2-1	TRBV12-3/TRBV12-4	few
TGTGCCAGCAGCTTAGTACAGACTACCAAAAACATTCAGTACTTC	CASSLVQTTKNIQYF	NA	TRBJ2-4	TRBV11-2	few
TGCGCCAGCAGCGTGGACAGGGTGGCCTACAATGAGCAGTTCTTC	CASSVDRVAYNEQFF	TRBD1	TRBJ2-1	TRBV4-3	NA
TGCAGTGCTAGAGATTTGGGACTAGCGGGGGATAAGGAGCAGTTCTTC	CSARDLGLAGDKEQFF	TRBD2	TRBJ2-1	TRBV20-1	few
TGCGCCAGCAGCCAAGATGATAAGGGTGTTGAAGCTTTCTTT	CASSQDDKGVEAFF	NA	TRBJ1-1	TRBV4-3	NA
TGCAGTGCCAACCGGGGCGCCTACGAGCAGTACTTC	CSANRGAYEQYF	NA	TRBJ2-7	TRBV20-1	NA
TGTGCCACCAGTGATCGGCTAGCGGATCTTGGGGATACGCAGTATTTT	CATSDRLADLGDTQYF	TRBD2	TRBJ2-3	TRBV24-1	NA
TGTGCCAGCAGCCTCGGAGTAGCGGGGGGGCTTGAGACCCAGTACTTC	CASSLGVAGGLETQYF	TRBD2	TRBJ2-5	TRBV4-2	few
TGTGCCAGCAGTCCGGACGGTAACTCCTACGAGCAGTACTTC	CASSPDGNSYEQYF	NA	TRBJ2-7	TRBV28	many
TGTGCCAGCAGTTCGGGACTCTCCAATCAGCCCCAGCATTTT	CASSSGLSNQPQHF	NA	TRBJ1-5	TRBV12-3/TRBV12-4	many
TGCAGTGCTAGGGGACTCTCCTCCTACGAGCAGTACTTC	CSARGLSSYEQYF	NA	TRBJ2-7	TRBV20-1	NA
TGTGCCAGCAGCCCACTGAGGGTCCAGCCCCAGCATTTT	CASSPLRVQPQHF	NA	TRBJ1-5	TRBV3-1	few
TGCAGCGTTGTAAAGGGGTACGAGCAGTACTTC	CSVVKGYEQYF	NA	TRBJ2-7	TRBV29-1	few
TGTGCCAGCAGTGTCCGGGACAGGACCTTTTACGAGCAGTACTTC	CASSVRDRTFYEQYF	TRBD1	TRBJ2-7	TRBV6-2/TRBV6-3	few
TGCGCCAGCAGCCAAGAGGGAAGCGGTGAGACCCAGTACTTC	CASSQEGSGETQYF	NA	TRBJ2-5	TRBV4-1	few
TGTGCCACCAGGGCCCAGACAGATACGCAGTATTTT	CATRAQTDTQYF	NA	TRBJ2-3	TRBV4-2	once
TGTGCCACGGGAGGTAATGAAAAACTGTTTTTT	CATGGNEKLFF	NA	TRBJ1-4	TRBV15	NA
TGTGCCAGCAGTTACTCTAGTCGGGCCACCTACGAGCAGTACTTC	CASSYSSRATYEQYF	NA	TRBJ2-7	TRBV6-2/TRBV6-3	many
TGCAGCGCTAACGGTCTACCGAGCTCCTACAATGAGCAGTTCTTC	CSANGLPSSYNEQFF	NA	TRBJ2-1	TRBV29-1	NA
TGCAGTGCTAGGATGATTGAGGGGCCAATAAACACCGGGGAGCTGTTTTTT	CSARMIEGPINTGELFF	NA	TRBJ2-2	TRBV20-1	NA
TGCAGCGTGCGACAGGACCCTAACTATGGCTACACCTTC	CSVRQDPNYGYTF	NA	TRBJ1-2	TRBV29-1	few
TGCGCCAGCAGCCGAGGGTTGGAGGGGGAGACCCAGTACTTC	CASSRGLEGETQYF	NA	TRBJ2-5	TRBV5-1	many
TGTGCCAGCAGTTTAGCGTTAGGACTAGCGGATCAAGAGACCCAGTACTTC	CASSLALGLADQETQYF	TRBD2	TRBJ2-5	TRBV12-3/TRBV12-4	NA
TGCAGTGCTAGAGATTACGCGGGACCTTCCTACAATGAGCAGTTCTTC	CSARDYAGPSYNEQFF	NA	TRBJ2-1	TRBV20-1	NA
TGCGCCAGCAGCGTGGGACAGGTAATGAACACTGAAGCTTTCTTT	CASSVGQVMNTEAFF	TRBD1	TRBJ1-1	TRBV5-1	NA
TGTGCCACTTCTAGCGGGGGGTTTAAAGAGACCCAGTACTTC	CATSSGGFKETQYF	TRBD2	TRBJ2-5	TRBV24-1	NA
TGTGCCAGCTCACCAGGGGGGAGGGATCAGCCCCAGCATTTT	CASSPGGRDQPQHF	NA	TRBJ1-5	TRBV18	NA
TGCAGCGTTCAAAAGACATACCCCGGGGAGCTGTTTTTT	CSVQKTYPGELFF	NA	TRBJ2-2	TRBV29-1	NA
TGTGCCAGCAGCTCCGCTCCGACAGCAGCGAACACCGGGGAGCTGTTTTTT	CASSSAPTAANTGELFF	NA	TRBJ2-2	TRBV7-2	NA
TGTGCCAGCAGCTACCGGGACAGTGAGGAGACCCAGTACTTC	CASSYRDSEETQYF	TRBD1	TRBJ2-5	TRBV7-2	NA
TGTGCCATCAGTGAGTCGGCGGGGGTGGTCCAAGAGACCCAGTACTTC	CAISESAGVVQETQYF	TRBD2	TRBJ2-5	TRBV10-3	many
TGCGCCAGCAGCCAAGAGTATAGGGGAGGTGAGCAGTACTTC	CASSQEYRGGEQYF	NA	TRBJ2-7	TRBV4-3	few
TGTGCCAGCAGTCTGGGACAGGGGGCCCATGAGCAGTTCTTC	CASSLGQGAHEQFF	TRBD1	TRBJ2-1	TRBV12-3/TRBV12-4	many